In its sample, the clone carrying this T cell receptor beta chain was seen many times. What it binds is unknown. It was RNA transcripts that yielded the amplified TCR beta CDR3 regions. First-round RT-PCR of the TCR CDR3 relied on the HTBI primer set. Each CDR3 protein is one row after TCRdb ran MiXCR on the multiplex PCR reads. The table lists over 200,000 distinct CDR3 sequences, more than 15% of them singletons. Stable disease denoted Graves' hyperthyroidism without ophthalmopathy progression within 18 months. Diagnoses rested on clinical symptoms, serum thyroxine and TRAb, thyroid ultrasound and orbital computed tomography. These data come from a study of T cells in Graves' hyperthyroidism and ophthalmopathy. At the level of the study: Peripheral blood was secured at the point of initial diagnosis, before any treatment. General observations from the study: Ophthalmopathy and stable hyperthyroidism were told apart by a 13 V-J model.

The V segment lost 11 bases and the J segment 4 bases; nucleotides outside the gene matches: 15. The CDR3 runs to 16 residues. CDR1 MNHNS and CDR2 SASEGT come from the germline V gene. The sequenced sample consisted of blood. The V gene is TRBV6-1, the J gene TRBJ1-1; the match to TRBD1 covers 11 bases. This TCR was sampled from a man aged 45-65 years with Graves' hyperthyroidism. CDR3 region: CAGRLVDRGLVTEAFF. Here the CDR3 DNA reads TGTGCCGGAAGATTAGTGGACAGGGGGCTTGTCACTGAAGCTTTCTTT.